This T cell receptor beta chain comes out of a study of Ad26.COV2.S vaccination and SARS-CoV-2 variants. Study context: Donor was assigned to the Ad26.COV2.S arm of trial COV1001.

Treatment given: approximately 18 received Ad26.COV2.S at low or high dose, single or two shots; roughly five received placebo; per-sample allocation not given. Samples came from day 63 after the first vaccine or placebo injection. A Boston adult aged 18-55 years was the donor. An Ad26 vector that expressed Wuhan-strain SARS-CoV-2 spike constituted the vaccine. The table came from immunoSEQ multiplex PCR; TCRdb's copy has only in-frame clones and leaves some out. The sample holds about 480,000 clones, roughly 89% seen once. This CDR3 is 17 amino acids long. Germline CDR1 and CDR2: SQVTM and ANQGSEA. V lost 7 bases, J lost 0 bases, and 22 bases lay in between.

This chain joins TRBV29-1 and TRBJ1-5, with D perhaps TRBD1 (5 bases). The sequences come from peripheral blood, collected in a trial of Ad26.COV2.S vaccine versus placebo. This sequence was found in a person between 18 and 60 years old who received the Ad26.COV2.S COVID-19 vaccine or a placebo. CDR3: CSAFPTRGYSSNQPQHF. CDR3 DNA: TGCAGCGCTTTCCCGACCCGGGGCTACTCTAGCAATCAGCCCCAGCATTTT.